Listed below are T cell receptor beta chains from one sample, sequenced in a study of blood T cells in healthy people across ages. Via MiXCR, TCRdb re-called the 5' RACE reads, giving one row per CDR3 protein. The profile shows roughly 800,000 distinct CDR3 sequences, 55% to 70% of them singletons. The sequencing input was blood. The receptors come from a young man in good health. Both conserved end residues are part of each CDR3. The D gene is left open where the match is weak.

v_gene	d_gene	j_gene	CDR3nt	CDR3aa
TRBV11-2	NA	TRBJ1-2	TGTGCCAGCAGCTTAAATAAAGGGGACTATGGCTACACCTTC	CASSLNKGDYGYTF
TRBV28	NA	TRBJ1-4	TGTGCCAGCAGTTTATTCACGGGAGTCGAAGAAAAACTGTTTTTT	CASSLFTGVEEKLFF
TRBV20-1	NA	TRBJ2-4	TGCAGTGCTAGAATAACGGGGGCCAAAAACATTCAGTACTTC	CSARITGAKNIQYF
TRBV7-9	NA	TRBJ2-4	TGTGCCAGCAATAAAGATTCCCCGAAAAACATTCAGTACTTC	CASNKDSPKNIQYF
TRBV7-2	NA	TRBJ2-5	TGTGCCAGCAGCTTAGCTCCGGGGAGTCAAGAGACCCAGTACTTC	CASSLAPGSQETQYF
TRBV7-9	NA	TRBJ2-5	TGTGCCAGCAGCTTATTTGGCCAGAGACTGTACCAAGAGACCCAGTACTTC	CASSLFGQRLYQETQYF
TRBV5-1	NA	TRBJ1-5	TGCGCCAGCAGCTTGACAGGATTCAATCAGCCCCAGCATTTT	CASSLTGFNQPQHF
TRBV12-3/TRBV12-4	NA	TRBJ1-2	TGTGCCAGCAGTATGGGGGTTAATGGCTACACCTTC	CASSMGVNGYTF
TRBV20-1	NA	TRBJ2-1	TGCAGTGCTGCACCGTGGGGGCGAGGACAGTTCTTC	CSAAPWGRGQFF
TRBV9	NA	TRBJ2-1	TGTGCCAGCAGCGACAGATGCTCCTACAATGAGCAGTTCTTC	CASSDRCSYNEQFF
TRBV7-2	TRBD2	TRBJ2-1	TGTGCCACCCCTGAAGGAGCGGGAGCTGAGCAGTTCTTC	CATPEGAGAEQFF
TRBV9	TRBD2	TRBJ2-3	TGTGCCAGCAGCTCGGGACTAGCGAGAGATACGCAGTATTTT	CASSSGLARDTQYF
TRBV9	TRBD1	TRBJ2-5	TGTGCCAGCAGCGTAGGATTACAGGGGGGAGAGACCCAGTACTTC	CASSVGLQGGETQYF
TRBV3-1	NA	TRBJ2-1	TGTGCCAGCAGCCAGGGGAGAGAAGAGTTCTTC	CASSQGREEFF
TRBV20-1	NA	TRBJ2-7	TGCAGTGCTAGTCATAAAATCACCTACGAGCAGTACTTC	CSASHKITYEQYF
TRBV27	NA	TRBJ1-2	TGTGCCAGCAGTTTAGCCGCGGCGGGGGCCCCTGATGGCTACACCTTC	CASSLAAAGAPDGYTF